The 23 T cell receptor beta chains below all came from one sample that was sequenced in a study of CD8 T cells in ankylosing spondylitis (dated by TCRdb to 2016 to 2017). Libraries were built with 5' RACE. Data came from an Illumina HiSeq 2500. Using fastp at Q25 and MiXCR, TCRdb reprocessed the public reads and kept productive beta chains. All rows with the same CDR3 protein become a single entry with the most common DNA and genes. The sample table contains about 240,000 distinct CDR3 sequences; only one count was recorded for approximately 12% of them. Less than 7.5% of the sample rests with the top ten. Sample: blood, either unsorted or a sorted T cell fraction (not recorded which). The receptor source for this set is a male donor with ankylosing spondylitis or in good health (not recorded which).

The table lists this clonotype with a few counts. This chain joins TRBV7-9 and TRBJ2-7; no clear D. Trimming cost V 1 base and J 9 bases, with 22 bases left between them. Germline V gene sequence: CDR1 SEHNR, CDR2 FQNEAQ (reference sequence). The CDR3 contains 16 residues. The CDR3 here is CASSLEPESLVYRQYF. The CDR3 bases are TGTGCCAGCAGCTTAGAGCCCGAGAGTCTTGTTTATAGGCAGTACTTC.

There are many counts of this clonotype. This chain uses TRBV5-1 with TRBJ2-3; D uncertain. The V end was cut by 1 base, the J end by 2 bases, with 8 bases between. CDR3 length: 14 residues. CDR1 SGHRS and CDR2 YFSETQ come from the germline V gene. The CDR3 loop reads CASSLTEVTDTQYF. The CDR3 DNA reads as TGCGCCAGCAGCTTGACAGAAGTCACAGATACGCAGTATTTT.

This clonotype was seen more than once but under ten times. The chain is built from TRBV6-5 and TRBJ1-4; no clear D. The CDR3 consists of 15 residues. V lost 0 bases, J lost 8 bases, and 13 bases lay in between. Germline CDR1 reads MNHEY; CDR2 reads SVGAGI. CDR3 nucleotide sequence: TGTGCCAGCAGTTACTCGTCCGGGGTAGGGGAAAAACTGTTTTTT. This codes for CASSYSSGVGEKLFF.

In this sample, this clonotype turned up many times. This chain joins TRBV29-1 and TRBJ2-7, with 8 bases aligning to TRBD1. This CDR3 is 14 amino acids long. Per germline, CDR1 SQVTM and CDR2 ANQGSEA. V shed 5 bases and J 3 bases; nucleotides not matched to a gene: 9. CDR3 region: CSVILGTGSYEQYF. CDR3 DNA sequence: TGCAGCGTTATTTTAGGGACAGGAAGCTACGAGCAGTACTTC.

In its sample, this clonotype was seen a few times. The chain links TRBV7-3 to TRBJ2-3; 9 nucleotides align to TRBD2. The CDR3 contains 15 residues. After removal of 2 bases from V and 6 bases from J, the junction contained 6 bases not matched to a gene. The germline V gene has CDR1 SGHTA and CDR2 FQGTGA. The DNA of the CDR3 is TGTGCCAGCAGCTTATTCGGTACTAGCGGGGATACGCAGTATTTT. Encoded protein: CASSLFGTSGDTQYF.

This clonotype showed up many times. This chain uses TRBV20-1 with TRBJ2-1, with a weak D call TRBD2 (5 bases). From germline, CDR1 is DFQATT and CDR2 SNEGSKA (reference sequence). The germline V and J ends were trimmed by 6 bases and 6 bases, with 21 bases remaining between them. This CDR3 contains 15 residues. CDR3 nucleotides: TGCAGTGCCACCCGGGGAGCGACCGGTGGCAATGAGCAGTTCTTC. This codes for CSATRGATGGNEQFF.

This clonotype was observed at least ten times. The chain carries TRBV28 and TRBJ1-4, with a tentative D call TRBD1 (6 bases). Germline V gene data show CDR1 as MDHEN and CDR2 as SYDVKM. V lost 5 bases and J 2 bases, leaving 12 bases between the germline ends. The CDR3 covers 15 residues. In DNA, the CDR3 is TGTGCCAGCAGTGATACAGGGTATACTAATGAAAAACTGTTTTTT. This gives the protein CASSDTGYTNEKLFF.

This clonotype was recorded many times. The chain couples TRBV5-1 to TRBJ1-6; D might be TRBD1 (5 bases). Germline loops: CDR1 SGHRS, CDR2 YFSETQ. Trimming stripped 5 bases from V and 0 bases from J, with 12 bases between. The CDR3 runs to 16 residues. This chain's CDR3 is CASRWDPGSYNSPLHF. In DNA, the CDR3 is TGCGCCAGCAGGTGGGACCCAGGCTCCTATAATTCACCCCTCCACTTT.

This clonotype was observed at least ten times. The DNA for the CDR3 is TGCGCCAGCAGCCCCAATGTTGGGACTACGTGGGATACGCAGTATTTT. It codes for CASSPNVGTTWDTQYF. This chain uses TRBV5-1 with TRBJ2-3, with 7 bases lining up with TRBD2. The germline V gene encodes CDR1 SGHRS and CDR2 YFSETQ. V was clipped by 4 bases and J by 6 bases; unmatched bases: 14. There are 16 residues in the CDR3.

This clonotype has ten or more counts. The chain joins TRBV6-1 to TRBJ1-5; D gene unclear. This CDR3 region has 16 residues. Germline CDR1 MNHNS, CDR2 SASEGT. With 1 base removed from V and 2 bases from J, the gap between germline ends came to 12 bases. The CDR3 DNA sequence: TGTGCCAGCAGTGAAGTGTCAGGCCAGGGCAATCAGCCCCAGCATTTT. Residues: CASSEVSGQGNQPQHF.

V is TRBV7-6 and J is TRBJ2-6; D call uncertain. Germline V gives CDR1 SGHVS, CDR2 FNYEAQ. Between the trimmed V and J ends, which lost 4 bases and 0 bases, there was a span of 10 bases. The length of the CDR3 is 16 residues. The CDR3 loop reads CASSSDGASGANVLTF. As DNA, the CDR3 is TGTGCCAGCAGCTCCGACGGAGCCTCTGGGGCCAACGTCCTGACTTTC.

This clonotype showed up many times. This chain links TRBV20-1 with TRBJ1-1; 8 bases are shared with TRBD1. J was trimmed by 4 bases and V by 5 bases; bases with no gene match: 9. Germline V gene lookup returns CDR1 DFQATT and CDR2 SNEGSKA (reference sequence). This CDR3 has 14 residues. The CDR3: CSAPTGEIGTEAFF. DNA of the CDR3: TGCAGTGCTCCGACAGGGGAAATCGGCACTGAAGCTTTCTTT.

The V call is TRBV7-9, the J call TRBJ1-6, with D unclear. The CDR3 runs 14 residues. Trimming removed 5 bases from V and 7 bases from J, with 12 bases in between. Germline loops: CDR1 SEHNR, CDR2 FQNEAQ (reference sequence). The CDR3 protein is CASSLARANSPLHF. CDR3 in DNA: TGTGCCAGCAGCCTCGCGAGGGCCAATTCACCCCTCCACTTT.

This clonotype occurred many times. The V call is TRBV5-1, the J call TRBJ2-4, with 8 bases identical to TRBD2. V was clipped by 1 base and J by 7 bases; unmatched bases: 16. This CDR3 is 18 amino acids long. Germline values: CDR1 SGHRS, CDR2 YFSETQ. The chain's CDR3 is CASSLSVLTGGGGNIQYF. CDR3 DNA sequence: TGCGCCAGCAGCTTGAGTGTTCTAACGGGAGGCGGGGGGAACATTCAGTACTTC.

The sample holds many counts of this clonotype. The genes are TRBV5-1 and TRBJ2-1; D ambiguous. Between the trimmed V and J ends, which lost 0 bases and 4 bases, there was a span of 8 bases. The CDR3 runs 14 residues. Germline CDR1 SGHRS, CDR2 YFSETQ. For the CDR3, the DNA is TGCGCCAGCAGCTTGGACAGCGCGTACAATGAGCAGTTCTTC. Protein product: CASSLDSAYNEQFF.

The sample holds a few counts of this clonotype. The J gene is TRBJ1-6, the V gene TRBV13; 7 bases agree with TRBD1. J gave up 7 bases and V 5 bases, and 5 bases lay outside the gene matches. Germline loops: CDR1 PRHDT, CDR2 FYEKMQ (reference sequence). The CDR3 length is 14 residues. The CDR3 is CASSLGQPNSPLHF. The CDR3, as DNA: TGTGCCAGCAGCCTGGGACAGCCCAATTCACCCCTCCACTTT.

This clonotype was seen many times. The V gene is TRBV29-1, the J gene TRBJ2-1; the match to TRBD2 covers 7 bases. The CDR3 covers 15 residues. Germline assignment: CDR1 SQVTM and CDR2 ANQGSEA. The CDR3 DNA sequence: TGCGCCGTAGCGGGTGGGCGAGTTGGATTCGGGGAGCAGTTCTTC. Protein: CAVAGGRVGFGEQFF.

At least ten counts were recorded for this clonotype. V gene TRBV12-3 or TRBV12-4 combines with J gene TRBJ1-5; TRBD1 matches 8 bases. Unmatched junction bases numbered 10, after V lost 5 bases and J lost 7 bases. The CDR3 is 15 residues long. CDR3 coding DNA: TGTGCCAGCAGTGACAGGGGACACTGGAAACAGCCCCAGCATTTT. As protein: CASSDRGHWKQPQHF.

This clonotype was seen ten or more times. This chain joins TRBV15 and TRBJ2-7; possibly TRBD1 for D (5 bases). The CDR3 has 13 amino acids. The ends were cut back, 4 bases at V and 7 bases at J, with 14 bases in the middle. Germline V gene lookup returns CDR1 LNHNV and CDR2 YYDKDF (reference sequence). CDR3 residues: CATSKGLTLEQYF. DNA of the CDR3: TGTGCCACCAGCAAGGGGTTAACATTAGAGCAGTACTTC.

This clonotype was seen repeatedly, ten times or more. The chain joins TRBV20-1 to TRBJ1-4; TRBD1 matches 7 bases. The germline gives CDR1 DFQATT, CDR2 SNEGSKA (reference sequence). The ends lost 0 bases at V and 7 bases at J; junction bases unmatched: 8. CDR3 length equals 15 residues. The CDR3 coding sequence is TGCAGTGCTAGAGATCCCAGGGGGTCTGGTGAAAAACTGTTTTTT. Protein sequence: CSARDPRGSGEKLFF.

The chain links TRBV3-1 to TRBJ2-6; D remains unclear. The CDR3 totals 16 residues. Germline-derived CDR1 and CDR2 are LGHDT and YNNKEL (reference sequence). V gave up 4 bases and J gave up 0 bases, with 10 bases separating them. CDR3 sequence: CASSLGLNSGANVLTF. In nucleotides, the CDR3 is TGTGCCAGCAGCCTTGGATTGAACTCTGGGGCCAACGTCCTGACTTTC.

In this sample, this clonotype turned up many times. J is TRBJ1-1 and V is TRBV5-1, with 8 bases matching TRBD1. This CDR3 spans 16 amino acids. After removal of 4 bases from V and 0 bases from J, the junction contained 8 bases not matched to a gene. Germline-derived CDR1 and CDR2 are SGHRS and YFSETQ. The chain's CDR3 is CASSLWTGSVNTEAFF. As DNA, the CDR3 is TGCGCCAGCAGCCTATGGACAGGGTCGGTGAACACTGAAGCTTTCTTT. The whole variable domain, remainder taken from reference TRBV5-1 and TRBJ1-1, is KAGVTQTPRYLIKTRGQQVTLSCSPISGHRSVSWYQQTPGQGLQFLFEYFSETQRNKGNFPGRFSGRQFSNSRSEMNVSTLELGDSALYLCASSLWTGSVNTEAFFGQGTRLTVV.

This clonotype was recorded many times. The J gene is TRBJ2-1, the V gene TRBV6-2 or TRBV6-3; TRBD1 matches at 8 bases. Trimming removed 7 bases from V and 5 bases from J; junction bases left unmatched: 7. The CDR3 covers 14 residues. Germline V gene lookup returns CDR1 MNHEY and CDR2 SVGEGT. The CDR3 loop reads CASIRDRYHNEQFF. DNA of the CDR3: TGTGCCAGCATCCGGGACAGGTATCACAATGAGCAGTTCTTC.